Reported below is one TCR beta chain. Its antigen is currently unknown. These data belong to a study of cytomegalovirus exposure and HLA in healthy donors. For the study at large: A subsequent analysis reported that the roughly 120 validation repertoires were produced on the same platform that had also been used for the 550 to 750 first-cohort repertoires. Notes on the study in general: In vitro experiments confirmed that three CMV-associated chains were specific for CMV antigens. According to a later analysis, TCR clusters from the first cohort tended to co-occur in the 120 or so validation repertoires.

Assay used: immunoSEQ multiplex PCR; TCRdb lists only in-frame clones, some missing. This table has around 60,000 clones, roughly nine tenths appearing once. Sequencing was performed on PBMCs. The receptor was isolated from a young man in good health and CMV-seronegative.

CDR3 in DNA: TGTGCCAGCAGCTTCGCGAGGACTAGCGTCTCCGGTAGAGATACGCAGTATTTT. Translation: CASSFARTSVSGRDTQYF. The chain carries TRBV5-5 and TRBJ2-3; TRBD2 matches 9 bases. The CDR3 loop spans 18 amino acids. The junction had 15 bases not matched to a gene; V was cut back by 2 bases and J by 5 bases. Germline V gene lookup returns CDR1 SGHKS and CDR2 YYEKEE (reference sequence).